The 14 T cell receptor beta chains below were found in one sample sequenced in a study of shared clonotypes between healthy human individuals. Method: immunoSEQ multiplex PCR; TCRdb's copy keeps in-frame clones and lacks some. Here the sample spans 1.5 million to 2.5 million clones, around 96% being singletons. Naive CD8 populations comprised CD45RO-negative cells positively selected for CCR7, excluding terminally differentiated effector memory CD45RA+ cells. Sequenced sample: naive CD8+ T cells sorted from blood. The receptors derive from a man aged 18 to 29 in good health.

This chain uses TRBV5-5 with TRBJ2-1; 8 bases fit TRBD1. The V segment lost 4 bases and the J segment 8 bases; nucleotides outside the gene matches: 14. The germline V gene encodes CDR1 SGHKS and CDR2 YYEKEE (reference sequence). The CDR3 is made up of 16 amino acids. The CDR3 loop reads CASSIPLLDRVDEQFF. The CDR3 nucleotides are TGTGCCAGCAGCATACCCCTCTTGGACAGGGTCGATGAGCAGTTCTTC. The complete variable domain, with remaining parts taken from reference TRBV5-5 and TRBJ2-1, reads DAGVTQSPTHLIKTRGQQVTLRCSPISGHKSVSWYQQVLGQGPQFIFQYYEKEERGRGNFPDRFSARQFPNYSSELNVNALLLGDSALYLCASSIPLLDRVDEQFFGPGTRLTVL.

CDR3 sequence: CASSDWGGGLNEQFF. CDR3 nucleotide sequence: TGTGCCAGCAGTGACTGGGGCGGGGGGTTAAATGAGCAGTTCTTC. The V gene is TRBV6-4, the J gene TRBJ2-1; 8 nucleotides align to TRBD2. CDR1 MRHNA and CDR2 SNTAGT come from the germline V gene. V gave up 1 base and J gave up 7 bases; unmatched junction bases: 6. The length of the CDR3 is 15 residues.

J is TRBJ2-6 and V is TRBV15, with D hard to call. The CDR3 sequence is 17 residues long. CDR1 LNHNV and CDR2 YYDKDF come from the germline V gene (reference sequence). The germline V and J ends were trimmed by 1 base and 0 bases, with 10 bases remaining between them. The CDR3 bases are TGTGCCACCAGCAGAGTACCGGTTAGCTCTGGGGCCAACGTCCTGACTTTC. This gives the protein CATSRVPVSSGANVLTF.

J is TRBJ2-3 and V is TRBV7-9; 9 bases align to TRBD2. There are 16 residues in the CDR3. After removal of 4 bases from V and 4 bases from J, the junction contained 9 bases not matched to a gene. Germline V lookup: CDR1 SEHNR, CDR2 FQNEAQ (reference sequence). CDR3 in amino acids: CASSSVAGGVADTQYF. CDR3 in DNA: TGTGCCAGCAGCTCGGTGGCGGGAGGGGTAGCAGATACGCAGTATTTT. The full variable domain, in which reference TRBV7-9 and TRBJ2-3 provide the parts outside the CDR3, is DTGVSQNPRHKITKRGQNVTFRCDPISEHNRLYWYRQTLGQGPEFLTYFQNEAQLEKSRLLSDRFSAERPKGSFSTLEIQRTEQGDSAMYLCASSSVAGGVADTQYFGPGTRLTVL.

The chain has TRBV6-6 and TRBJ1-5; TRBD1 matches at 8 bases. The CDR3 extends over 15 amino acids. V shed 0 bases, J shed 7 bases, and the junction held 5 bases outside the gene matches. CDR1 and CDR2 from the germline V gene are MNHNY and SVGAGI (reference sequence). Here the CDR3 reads CASSYSAQGAQPQHF. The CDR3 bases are TGTGCCAGCAGTTACTCAGCGCAGGGGGCACAGCCCCAGCATTTT.

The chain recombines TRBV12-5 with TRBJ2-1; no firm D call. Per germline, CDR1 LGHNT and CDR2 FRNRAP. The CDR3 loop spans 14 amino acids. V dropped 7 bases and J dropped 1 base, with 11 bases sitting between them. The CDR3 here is CASAPWASYNEQFF. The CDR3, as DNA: TGTGCTAGTGCCCCGTGGGCTTCCTACAATGAGCAGTTCTTC. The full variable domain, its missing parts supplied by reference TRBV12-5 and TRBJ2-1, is DARVTQTPRHKVTEMGQEVTMRCQPILGHNTVFWYRQTMMQGLELLAYFRNRAPLDDSGMPKDRFSAEMPDATLATLKIQPSEPRDSAVYFCASAPWASYNEQFFGPGTRLTVL.

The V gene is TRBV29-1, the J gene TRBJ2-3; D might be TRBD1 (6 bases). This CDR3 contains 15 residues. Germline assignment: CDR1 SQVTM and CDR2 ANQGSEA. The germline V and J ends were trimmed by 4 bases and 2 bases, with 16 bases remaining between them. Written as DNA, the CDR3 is TGCAGCGTTGTTCTCGGGACAACTCTCACAGATACGCAGTATTTT. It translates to CSVVLGTTLTDTQYF.

The CDR3 sequence is CASSLIGTHTGELFF. The CDR3 DNA reads TGTGCCAGCAGCTTAATCGGGACGCACACCGGGGAGCTGTTTTTT. The chain has TRBV7-9 and TRBJ2-2, with D perhaps assigned TRBD1 or TRBD2 (5 bases each). The CDR3 extends over 15 amino acids. Trimming pared 2 bases from V and 3 bases from J, leaving 10 bases between. CDR1 and CDR2 from the germline V gene are SEHNR and FQNEAQ (reference sequence). Filled out from reference TRBV7-9 and TRBJ2-2, the complete variable domain reads DTGVSQNPRHKITKRGQNVTFRCDPISEHNRLYWYRQTLGQGPEFLTYFQNEAQLEKSRLLSDRFSAERPKGSFSTLEIQRTEQGDSAMYLCASSLIGTHTGELFFGEGSRLTVL.

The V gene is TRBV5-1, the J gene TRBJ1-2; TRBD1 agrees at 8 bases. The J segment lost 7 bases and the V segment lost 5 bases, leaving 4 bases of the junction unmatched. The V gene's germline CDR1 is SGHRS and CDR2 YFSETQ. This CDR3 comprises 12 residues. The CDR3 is CASSTDRGGYTF. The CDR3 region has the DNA TGCGCCAGCAGTACCGACAGGGGTGGCTACACCTTC. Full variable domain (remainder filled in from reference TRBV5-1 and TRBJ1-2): KAGVTQTPRYLIKTRGQQVTLSCSPISGHRSVSWYQQTPGQGLQFLFEYFSETQRNKGNFPGRFSGRQFSNSRSEMNVSTLELGDSALYLCASSTDRGGYTFGSGTRLTVV.

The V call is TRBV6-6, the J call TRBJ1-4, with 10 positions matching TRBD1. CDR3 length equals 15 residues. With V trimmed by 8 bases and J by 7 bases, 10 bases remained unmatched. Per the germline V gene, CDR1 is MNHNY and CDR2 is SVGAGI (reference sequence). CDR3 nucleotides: TGTGCCAGCGAAGCAAGTGGGACAGGGGTTGAAAAACTGTTTTTT. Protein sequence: CASEASGTGVEKLFF.

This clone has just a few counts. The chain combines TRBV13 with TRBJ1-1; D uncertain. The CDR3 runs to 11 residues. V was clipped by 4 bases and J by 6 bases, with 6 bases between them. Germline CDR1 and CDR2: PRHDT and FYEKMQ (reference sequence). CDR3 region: CASSSTPEAFF. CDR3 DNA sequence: TGTGCCAGCAGCTCCACCCCTGAAGCTTTCTTT. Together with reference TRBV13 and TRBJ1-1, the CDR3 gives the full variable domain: AAGVIQSPRHLIKEKRETATLKCYPIPRHDTVYWYQQGPGQDPQFLISFYEKMQSDKGSIPDRFSAQQFSDYHSELNMSSLELGDSALYFCASSSTPEAFFGQGTRLTVV.

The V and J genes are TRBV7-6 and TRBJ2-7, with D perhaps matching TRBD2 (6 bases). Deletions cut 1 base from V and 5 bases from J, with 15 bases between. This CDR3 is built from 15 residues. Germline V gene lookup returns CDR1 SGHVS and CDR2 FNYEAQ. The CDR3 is CASSLVPSVRDEQYF. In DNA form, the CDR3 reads TGTGCCAGCAGCTTAGTTCCTAGCGTGCGGGACGAGCAGTACTTC. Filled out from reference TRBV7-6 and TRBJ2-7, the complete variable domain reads GAGVSQSPRYKVTKRGQDVALRCDPISGHVSLYWYRQALGQGPEFLTYFNYEAQQDKSGLPNDRFSAERPEGSISTLTIQRTEQRDSAMYRCASSLVPSVRDEQYFGPGTRLTVT.

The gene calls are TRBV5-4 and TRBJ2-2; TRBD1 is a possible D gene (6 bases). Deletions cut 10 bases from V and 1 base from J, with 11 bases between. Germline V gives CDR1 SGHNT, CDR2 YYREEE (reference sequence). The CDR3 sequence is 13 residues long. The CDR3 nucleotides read TGTGCCGGAACAGGGCTGAACACCGGGGAGCTGTTTTTT. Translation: CAGTGLNTGELFF. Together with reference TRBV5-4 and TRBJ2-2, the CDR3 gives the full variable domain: ETGVTQSPTHLIKTRGQQVTLRCSSQSGHNTVSWYQQALGQGPQFIFQYYREEENGRGNFPPRFSGLQFPNYSSELNVNALELDDSALYLCAGTGLNTGELFFGEGSRLTVL.

CDR3 DNA: TGTGCCAGCAGCTGGGACAGGGGTCTCTCCTACGAGCAGTACTTC. This translates into CASSWDRGLSYEQYF. The chain uses TRBV11-2 and TRBJ2-7, with 10 bases fitting TRBD1. After removal of 4 bases from V and 0 bases from J, the junction contained 3 bases not matched to a gene. In germline, CDR1 is SGHAT, CDR2 FQNNGV. The CDR3 is 15 residues long.